One and the same sample provided the 24 T cell receptor beta chains below, sequenced in a study of blood T cell repertoires in COVID-19. This table comes from immunoSEQ multiplex PCR, and its TCRdb copy is limited to in-frame clones, with some not included. The data show over 200,000 clones, roughly nine tenths seen once. What was sequenced was PBMCs or T cells enriched from blood (not recorded which). All receptors derive from a woman between 45 and 65 years old in a cohort exposed to, infected with or recovered from COVID-19 (not recorded which).

The chain employs TRBV6-5 and TRBJ2-5; 8 bases align to TRBD1. V was pared by 5 bases and J by 7 bases, with 9 bases of the junction left unmatched. CDR1 is MNHEY, CDR2 SVGAGI, per germline. This CDR3 spans 14 amino acids. The CDR3: CASSPIPGQATQYF. In DNA form, the CDR3 reads TGTGCCAGCAGTCCGATCCCGGGACAGGCGACCCAGTACTTC.

The chain couples TRBV4-1 to TRBJ2-1; D not certain. Trimming removed 1 base from V and 0 bases from J, with 10 bases in between. This CDR3 comprises 16 residues. Germline lookup yields CDR1 MGHRA and CDR2 YSYEKL. The CDR3, as DNA: TGCGCCAGCAGCCAAGTCGACTTAATCTCCTACAATGAGCAGTTCTTC. It specifies CASSQVDLISYNEQFF.

This clone has only one observation. The CDR3 loop reads CASSRQGAEAFF. Here the CDR3 DNA reads TGTGCCAGCAGTAGACAGGGAGCTGAAGCTTTCTTT. V usage is TRBV6-5 and J usage is TRBJ1-1; 7 nucleotides line up with TRBD1. CDR3 length equals 12 residues. Germline V lookup: CDR1 MNHEY, CDR2 SVGAGI. V shed 5 bases and J 6 bases; nucleotides not matched to a gene: 3.

This chain uses TRBV7-2 with TRBJ2-7, with 12 bases aligning to TRBD1. CDR3 length: 16 amino acids. The junction had 8 bases not matched to a gene; V was cut back by 3 bases and J by 5 bases. Germline lookup yields CDR1 SGHTA and CDR2 FQGNSA. Here the CDR3 reads CASSFLPGQGADEQYF. As DNA, the CDR3 is TGTGCCAGCAGCTTTCTGCCGGGACAGGGGGCCGACGAGCAGTACTTC.

The chain is built from TRBV5-8 and TRBJ1-6, with 10 bases lining up with TRBD1. V lost 4 bases and J lost 7; bases outside the gene matches: 2. The V gene's germline CDR1 is SGHTS and CDR2 YDEGEE. The CDR3 totals 14 residues. The CDR3 region is CASSPGQGNSPLHF. CDR3 bases: TGTGCCAGCAGCCCGGGACAGGGGAATTCACCCCTCCACTTT.

This sequence joins TRBV7-8 and TRBJ1-5; 9 nucleotides match TRBD1. The CDR3 is 16 amino acids. Per germline, CDR1 SGHVS and CDR2 FQNEAQ. V shed 5 bases and J 7 bases; nucleotides not matched to a gene: 12. CDR3 protein: CASSAGLDRGNQPQHF. In DNA, the CDR3 is TGTGCCAGCAGCGCCGGCTTGGACAGGGGTAACCAGCCCCAGCATTTT.

The gene calls are TRBV7-2 and TRBJ2-2; TRBD2 matches 13 bases. The ends lost 4 bases at V and 9 bases at J; junction bases unmatched: 5. Germline V CDR1 and CDR2: SGHTA, FQGNSA. The CDR3 is made up of 15 amino acids. The CDR3 sequence is CASSSGLAGVRELFF. For the CDR3, the DNA is TGTGCCAGCAGCTCAGGACTAGCGGGGGTTCGGGAGCTGTTTTTT.

The J gene is TRBJ2-2, the V gene TRBV5-1, with 9 positions matching TRBD1. The CDR3 totals 16 residues. The junction had 12 bases not matched to a gene; V was cut back by 4 bases and J by 8 bases. Germline-derived CDR1 and CDR2 are SGHRS and YFSETQ. The CDR3 protein is CASSMRQGGLSGELFF. CDR3 DNA sequence: TGCGCCAGCAGCATGAGACAGGGGGGTCTATCTGGGGAGCTGTTTTTT. Looking up the rest from reference TRBV5-1 and TRBJ2-2 gives the full variable domain: KAGVTQTPRYLIKTRGQQVTLSCSPISGHRSVSWYQQTPGQGLQFLFEYFSETQRNKGNFPGRFSGRQFSNSRSEMNVSTLELGDSALYLCASSMRQGGLSGELFFGEGSRLTVL.

The CDR3 sequence is CASSRTSPGELFF. CDR3 DNA: TGTGCCAGCAGTCGGACTAGTCCCGGGGAGCTGTTTTTT. This chain uses TRBV2 with TRBJ2-2; 7 nucleotides line up with TRBD2. This CDR3 is 13 amino acids long. J gave up 6 bases and V 5 bases, and 3 bases lay outside the gene matches. Germline lookup yields CDR1 SNHLY and CDR2 FYNNEI.

This chain joins TRBV9 and TRBJ2-7, with 8 bases matching TRBD2. The V and J ends lost 4 bases and 2 bases, in that order; junction bases with no gene match: 8. Germline V CDR1 and CDR2: SGDLS, YYNGEE. This CDR3 is 15 amino acids long. The chain's CDR3 is CASSPGGGGTYEQYF. CDR3 in DNA: TGTGCCAGCAGCCCCGGGGGGGGCGGGACCTACGAGCAGTACTTC.

The chain combines TRBV4-2 with TRBJ1-6, with D tentatively TRBD1 (5 bases). The germline gives CDR1 LGHNA, CDR2 YNFKEQ. The CDR3 spans 13 residues. With 4 bases removed from V and 10 bases from J, the gap between germline ends came to 11 bases. The CDR3 spells CASSPLGGSPLHF. CDR3 coding DNA: TGTGCCAGCAGCCCTCTCGGGGGATCACCCCTCCACTTT.

The rearrangement joins TRBV7-6 to TRBJ2-1; 8 positions agree with TRBD2. CDR3 length: 15 amino acids. Germline trimming cut 5 bases from V and 5 bases from J; bases unmatched to any gene: 8. Looked up from germline, CDR1 is SGHVS and CDR2 is FNYEAQ. CDR3 bases: TGTGCCAGCAGCCCCAGGGCGGGACTAGACAATGAGCAGTTCTTC. Translating gives CASSPRAGLDNEQFF.

The chain couples TRBV5-6 to TRBJ1-2; D uncertain. CDR3 length: 13 amino acids. CDR1 SGHDT and CDR2 YYEEEE come from the germline V gene. V shed 4 bases and J shed 10 bases, with 17 bases lying between them. CDR3 protein: CASSAGEVVTYTF. CDR3 DNA sequence: TGTGCCAGCAGCGCCGGGGAGGTTGTTACCTACACCTTC. The variable domain in full, with the rest retrieved from reference TRBV5-6 and TRBJ1-2, is DAGVTQSPTHLIKTRGQQVTLRCSPKSGHDTVSWYQQALGQGPQFIFQYYEEEERQRGNFPDRFSGHQFPNYSSELNVNALLLGDSALYLCASSAGEVVTYTFGSGTRLTVV.

This sequence joins TRBV28 and TRBJ1-4; D may be TRBD1 (6 bases). Germline CDR1 and CDR2: MDHEN and SYDVKM. V was pared by 5 bases and J by 7 bases, with 17 bases between. This CDR3 has 15 amino acids. This CDR3 reads CASSPAGGRGEKLFF. DNA of the CDR3: TGTGCCAGCAGTCCGGCGGGGGGGCGTGGTGAAAAACTGTTTTTT. The variable domain in full, completed from reference TRBV28 and TRBJ1-4, reads DVKVTQSSRYLVKRTGEKVFLECVQDMDHENMFWYRQDPGLGLRLIYFSYDVKMKEKGDIPEGYSVSREKKERFSLILESASTNQTSMYLCASSPAGGRGEKLFFGSGTQLSVL.

V and J are TRBV7-8 and TRBJ2-1, with 12 positions matching TRBD2. CDR3 length: 16 amino acids. The junction had 11 bases not matched to a gene; V was cut back by 5 bases and J by 9 bases. Germline assignment: CDR1 SGHVS and CDR2 FQNEAQ. CDR3 region: CASSPGLAGGYREQFF. DNA for the CDR3: TGTGCCAGCAGCCCCGGCCTAGCGGGGGGGTACCGTGAGCAGTTCTTC.

The gene calls are TRBV5-1 and TRBJ2-7; D is undetermined. The germline V gene has CDR1 SGHRS and CDR2 YFSETQ. V lost 2 bases, J lost 5 bases, and 8 bases lay in between. This CDR3 has 12 residues. The CDR3 sequence is CASSFTRDEQYF. The CDR3 bases are TGCGCCAGCAGCTTCACCCGGGACGAGCAGTACTTC.

The CDR3: CSTRVLGVNTEAFF. The CDR3 DNA is TGCAGTACTCGTGTGCTCGGTGTGAACACTGAAGCTTTCTTT. The gene calls are TRBV20-1 and TRBJ1-1; D gene uncertain. From germline, CDR1 is DFQATT and CDR2 SNEGSKA (reference sequence). The germline V and J ends were trimmed by 8 bases and 0 bases, with 16 bases remaining between them. The CDR3 loop spans 14 amino acids.

CDR3 bases: TGCGCCAGCAGCTCAACTAGCGGGGGGCCCCACGAGCAGTACTTC. Translated, it gives CASSSTSGGPHEQYF. The chain recombines TRBV5-1 with TRBJ2-7; 12 nucleotides agree with TRBD2. Germline values: CDR1 SGHRS, CDR2 YFSETQ. The CDR3 loop spans 15 amino acids. J lost 5 bases, V lost 3 bases, and 6 bases had no gene match. Based on the CDR3 plus reference TRBV5-1 and TRBJ2-7, the full variable domain is KAGVTQTPRYLIKTRGQQVTLSCSPISGHRSVSWYQQTPGQGLQFLFEYFSETQRNKGNFPGRFSGRQFSNSRSEMNVSTLELGDSALYLCASSSTSGGPHEQYFGPGTRLTVT.

In this sample, this clone turned up a few times. This chain connects TRBV10-3 to TRBJ1-3; 7 nucleotides agree with TRBD1. The CDR3 is 14 residues long. Germline CDR1 is ENHRY and CDR2 is SYGVKD. V shed 5 bases, J shed 1 base, and the junction held 2 bases outside the gene matches. The CDR3 is CAISNRGSGNTIYF. CDR3 bases: TGTGCCATCAGTAACAGGGGATCTGGAAACACCATATATTTT.

The chain has TRBV10-2 and TRBJ1-5, with D unresolved. The germline CDR1 and CDR2 sequences are WSHSY and SAAADI. Trimming took off 1 base at V and 5 bases at J, with 9 bases between the two ends. This CDR3 is built from 14 residues. CDR3 bases: TGCGCCAGCAGTGAGTTCGGGGATGATCAGCCCCAGCATTTT. It translates to CASSEFGDDQPQHF.

The rearrangement links TRBV9 to TRBJ2-5; 9 positions agree with TRBD2. CDR3 length: 16 amino acids. V dropped 1 base and J dropped 4; count of bases not matched to a gene: 8. CDR1 SGDLS and CDR2 YYNGEE come from the germline V gene. CDR3 coding DNA: TGTGCCAGCAGCGTATCGGCGGGGGGGCCGACAGAGACCCAGTACTTC. This codes for CASSVSAGGPTETQYF.

The J gene is TRBJ1-1, the V gene TRBV5-6; no definite D call. CDR1 SGHDT and CDR2 YYEEEE come from the germline V gene. Trimming stripped 2 bases from V and 1 base from J, with 18 bases between. The CDR3 spans 17 residues. The CDR3 sequence is CASSFWVSRPTNTEAFF. The CDR3 DNA reads as TGTGCCAGCAGCTTTTGGGTCTCTAGGCCCACGAACACTGAAGCTTTCTTT. The variable domain in full, completed from reference TRBV5-6 and TRBJ1-1, reads DAGVTQSPTHLIKTRGQQVTLRCSPKSGHDTVSWYQQALGQGPQFIFQYYEEEERQRGNFPDRFSGHQFPNYSSELNVNALLLGDSALYLCASSFWVSRPTNTEAFFGQGTRLTVV.

J is TRBJ2-5 and V is TRBV27; 10 positions match TRBD2. Germline V CDR1 and CDR2: MNHEY, SMNVEV (reference sequence). V trimming: 6 bases; J trimming: 7 bases; junction bases outside the gene matches: 11. The CDR3 runs to 15 residues. This CDR3 reads CASRIKRGGLGTQYF. DNA for the CDR3: TGTGCCAGCAGAATAAAGCGGGGGGGCCTCGGGACCCAGTACTTC.

The V and J genes are TRBV7-8 and TRBJ1-6; 9 bases are shared with TRBD1. There are 17 residues in the CDR3. With 6 bases clipped from V and 5 bases from J, the junction kept 11 bases outside the gene matches. The germline V gene has CDR1 SGHVS and CDR2 FQNEAQ. The CDR3 protein is CASRPGTGILNNSPLHF. DNA for the CDR3: TGTGCCAGCAGACCCGGGACAGGGATTCTCAATAATTCACCCCTCCACTTT.